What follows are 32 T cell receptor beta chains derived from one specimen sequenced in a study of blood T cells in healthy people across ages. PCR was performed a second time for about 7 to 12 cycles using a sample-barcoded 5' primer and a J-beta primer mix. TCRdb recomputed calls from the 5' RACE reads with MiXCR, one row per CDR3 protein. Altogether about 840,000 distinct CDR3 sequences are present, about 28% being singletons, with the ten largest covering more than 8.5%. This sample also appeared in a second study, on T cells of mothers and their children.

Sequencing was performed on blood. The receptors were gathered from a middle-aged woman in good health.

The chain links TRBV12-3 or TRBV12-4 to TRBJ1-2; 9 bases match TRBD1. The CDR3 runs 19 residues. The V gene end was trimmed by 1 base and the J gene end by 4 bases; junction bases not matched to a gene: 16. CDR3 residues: CASSLGAGQGKLEAYGYTF. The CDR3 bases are TGTGCCAGCAGTTTAGGAGCGGGACAGGGAAAATTGGAAGCCTATGGCTACACCTTC.

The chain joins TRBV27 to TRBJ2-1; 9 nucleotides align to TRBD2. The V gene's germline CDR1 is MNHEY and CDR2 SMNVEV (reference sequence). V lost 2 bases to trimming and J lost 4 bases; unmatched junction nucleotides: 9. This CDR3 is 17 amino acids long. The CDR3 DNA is TGTGCCAGCAGTTTACGTAGGGCTAGCGGGGCGTACAATGAGCAGTTCTTC. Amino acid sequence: CASSLRRASGAYNEQFF.

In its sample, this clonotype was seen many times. The CDR3 nucleotides are TGCAGTTTCGGGATTCTCGGGAAAGCGGGGGGGGAGCAGTACTTC. Protein product: CSFGILGKAGGEQYF. The chain links TRBV20-1 to TRBJ2-7; 10 nucleotides align to TRBD2. Germline values: CDR1 DFQATT, CDR2 SNEGSKA (reference sequence). The J segment lost 7 bases and the V segment lost 8 bases, leaving 17 bases of the junction unmatched. This CDR3 has 15 residues.

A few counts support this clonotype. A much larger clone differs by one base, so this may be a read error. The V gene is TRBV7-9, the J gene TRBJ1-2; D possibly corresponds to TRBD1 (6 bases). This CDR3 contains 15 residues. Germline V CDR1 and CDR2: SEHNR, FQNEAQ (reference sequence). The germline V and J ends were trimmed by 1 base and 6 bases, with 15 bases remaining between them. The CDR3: CASSLDLQGGDGYTF. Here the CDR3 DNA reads TGTGCCAGCAGCTTAGACCTACAGGGTGGGGATGGCTACACCTTC.

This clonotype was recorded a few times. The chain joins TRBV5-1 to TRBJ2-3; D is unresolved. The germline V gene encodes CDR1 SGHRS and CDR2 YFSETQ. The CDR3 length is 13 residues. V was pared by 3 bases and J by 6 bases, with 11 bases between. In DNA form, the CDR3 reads TGCGCCAGCAGCTCCCCGGCTGGGGATACGCAGTATTTT. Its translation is CASSSPAGDTQYF.

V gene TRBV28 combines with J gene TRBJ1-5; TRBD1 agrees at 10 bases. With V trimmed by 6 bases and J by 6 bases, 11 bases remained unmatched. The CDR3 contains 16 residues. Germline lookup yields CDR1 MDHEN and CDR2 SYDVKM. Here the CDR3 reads CASRTDRGLPFQPQHF. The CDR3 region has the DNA TGTGCCAGCAGAACTGACAGGGGGCTTCCCTTTCAGCCCCAGCATTTT.

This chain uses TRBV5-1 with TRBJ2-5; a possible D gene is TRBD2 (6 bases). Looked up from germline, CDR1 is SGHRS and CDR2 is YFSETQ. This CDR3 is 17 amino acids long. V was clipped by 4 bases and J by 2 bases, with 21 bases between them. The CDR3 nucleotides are TGCGCCAGCAGCCGGAGGGAGGTGCGGGGTTCACAAGAGACCCAGTACTTC. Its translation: CASSRREVRGSQETQYF. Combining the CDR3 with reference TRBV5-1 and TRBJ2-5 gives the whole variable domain KAGVTQTPRYLIKTRGQQVTLSCSPISGHRSVSWYQQTPGQGLQFLFEYFSETQRNKGNFPGRFSGRQFSNSRSEMNVSTLELGDSALYLCASSRREVRGSQETQYFGPGTRLLVL.

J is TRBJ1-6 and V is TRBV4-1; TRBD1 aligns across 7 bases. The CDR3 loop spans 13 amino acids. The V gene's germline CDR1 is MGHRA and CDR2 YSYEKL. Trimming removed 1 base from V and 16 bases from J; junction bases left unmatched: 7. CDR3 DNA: TGCGCCAGCAGCCAAGTCACGGGACAGTCGCTCCACTTT. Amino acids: CASSQVTGQSLHF.

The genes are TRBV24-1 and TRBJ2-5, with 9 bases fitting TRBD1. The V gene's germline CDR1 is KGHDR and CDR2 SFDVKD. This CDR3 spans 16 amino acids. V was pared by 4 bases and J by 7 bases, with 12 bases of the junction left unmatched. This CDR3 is CATSETGGSSPGTQYF. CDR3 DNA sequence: TGTGCCACCAGTGAAACAGGGGGCTCCTCTCCAGGGACCCAGTACTTC.

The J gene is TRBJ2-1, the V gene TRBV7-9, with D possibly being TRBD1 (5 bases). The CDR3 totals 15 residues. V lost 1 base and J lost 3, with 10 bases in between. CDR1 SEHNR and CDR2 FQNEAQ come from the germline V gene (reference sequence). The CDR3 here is CASSLEGQGYNEQFF. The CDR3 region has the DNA TGTGCCAGCAGCTTAGAAGGGCAGGGCTACAATGAGCAGTTCTTC.

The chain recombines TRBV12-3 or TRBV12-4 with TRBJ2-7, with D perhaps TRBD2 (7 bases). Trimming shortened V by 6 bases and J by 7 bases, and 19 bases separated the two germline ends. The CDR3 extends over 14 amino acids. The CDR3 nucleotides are TGTGCCAGCAGCCCGGGGGGCCAGTTTAATGAGCAGTACTTC. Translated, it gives CASSPGGQFNEQYF.

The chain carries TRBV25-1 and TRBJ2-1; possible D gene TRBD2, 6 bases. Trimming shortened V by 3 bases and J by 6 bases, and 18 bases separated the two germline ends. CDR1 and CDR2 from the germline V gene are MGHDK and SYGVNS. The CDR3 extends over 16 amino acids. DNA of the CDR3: TGTGCCAGCAGTGACCATAGGAGGGACGAAAGCAATGAGCAGTTCTTC. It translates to CASSDHRRDESNEQFF. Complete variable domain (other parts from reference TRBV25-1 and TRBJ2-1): EADIYQTPRYLVIGTGKKITLECSQTMGHDKMYWYQQDPGMELHLIHYSYGVNSTEKGDLSSESTVSRIRTEHFPLTLESARPSHTSQYLCASSDHRRDESNEQFFGPGTRLTVL.

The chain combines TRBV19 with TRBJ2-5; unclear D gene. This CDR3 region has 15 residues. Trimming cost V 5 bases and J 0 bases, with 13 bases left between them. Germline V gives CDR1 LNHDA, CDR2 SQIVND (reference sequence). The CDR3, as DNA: TGTGCCAGTAGTTCCTGGATTGACAACCAAGAGACCCAGTACTTC. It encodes CASSSWIDNQETQYF.

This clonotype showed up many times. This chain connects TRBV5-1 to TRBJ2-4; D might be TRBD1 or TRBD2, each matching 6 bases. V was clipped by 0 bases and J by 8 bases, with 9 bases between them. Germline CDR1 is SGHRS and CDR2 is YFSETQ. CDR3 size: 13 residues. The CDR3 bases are TGCGCCAGCAGCTTGGAGGGGGGTCACATTCAGTACTTC. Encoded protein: CASSLEGGHIQYF.

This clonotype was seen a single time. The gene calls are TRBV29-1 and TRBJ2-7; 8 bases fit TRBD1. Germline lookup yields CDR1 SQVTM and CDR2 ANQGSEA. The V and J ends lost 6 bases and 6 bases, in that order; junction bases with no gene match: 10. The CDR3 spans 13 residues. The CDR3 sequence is CSVAGGLQGEQYF. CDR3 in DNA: TGCAGCGTGGCAGGGGGCCTGCAGGGCGAGCAGTACTTC.

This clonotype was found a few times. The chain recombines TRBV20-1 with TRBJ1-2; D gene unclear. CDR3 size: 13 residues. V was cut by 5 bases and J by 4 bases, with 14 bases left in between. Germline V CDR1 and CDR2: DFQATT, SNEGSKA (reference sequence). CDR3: CSAREAKIYGYTF. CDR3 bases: TGCAGTGCTCGGGAGGCGAAAATCTATGGCTACACCTTC.

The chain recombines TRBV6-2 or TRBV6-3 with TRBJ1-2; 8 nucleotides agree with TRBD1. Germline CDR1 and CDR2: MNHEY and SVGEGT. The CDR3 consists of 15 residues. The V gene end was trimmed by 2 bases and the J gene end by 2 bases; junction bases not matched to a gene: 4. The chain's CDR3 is CASSYTDRANYGYTF. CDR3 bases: TGTGCCAGCAGTTACACGGACAGGGCGAACTATGGCTACACCTTC.

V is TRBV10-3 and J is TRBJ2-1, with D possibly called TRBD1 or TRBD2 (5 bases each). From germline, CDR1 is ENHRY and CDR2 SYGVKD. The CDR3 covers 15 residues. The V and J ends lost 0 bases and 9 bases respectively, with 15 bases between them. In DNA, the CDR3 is TGTGCCATCAGTGAGTCGAAAGGGACCGCTACTGAGCAGTTCTTC. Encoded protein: CAISESKGTATEQFF.

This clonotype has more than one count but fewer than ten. The CDR3 DNA is TGCAGTGCTAGACCGGGACAGGGAGTTGGTCAGCCCCAGCATTTT. It specifies CSARPGQGVGQPQHF. The rearrangement links TRBV20-1 to TRBJ1-5, with 9 bases fitting TRBD1. CDR3 length equals 15 residues. V gave up 2 bases and J gave up 6 bases; unmatched junction bases: 8. The V gene's germline CDR1 is DFQATT and CDR2 SNEGSKA (reference sequence).

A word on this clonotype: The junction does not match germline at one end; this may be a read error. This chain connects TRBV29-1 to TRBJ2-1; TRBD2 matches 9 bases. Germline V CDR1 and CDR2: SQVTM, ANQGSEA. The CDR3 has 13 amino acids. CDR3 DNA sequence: TGCAGCGTGCGGGGGGGCCGCAACAATGGGCAGTTCTTC. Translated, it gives CSVRGGRNNGQFF.

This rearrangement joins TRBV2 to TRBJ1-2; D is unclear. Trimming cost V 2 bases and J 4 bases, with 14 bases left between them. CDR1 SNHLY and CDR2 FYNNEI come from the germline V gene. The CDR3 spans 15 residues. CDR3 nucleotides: TGTGCCAGCAGTGAATCAGGCCGCACCTCCTATGGCTACACCTTC. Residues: CASSESGRTSYGYTF. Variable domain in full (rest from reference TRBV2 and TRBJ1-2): EPEVTQTPSHQVTQMGQEVILRCVPISNHLYFYWYRQILGQKVEFLVSFYNNEISEKSEIFDDQFSVERPDGSNFTLKIRSTKLEDSAMYFCASSESGRTSYGYTFGSGTRLTVV.

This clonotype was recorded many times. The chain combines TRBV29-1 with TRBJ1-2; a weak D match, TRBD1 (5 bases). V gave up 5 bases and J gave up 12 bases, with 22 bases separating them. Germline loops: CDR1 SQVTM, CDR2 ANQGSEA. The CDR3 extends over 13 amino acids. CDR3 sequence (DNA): TGCAGCGTTAAGGCAGGGTCAAATTCCGCGAACACCTTC. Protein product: CSVKAGSNSANTF. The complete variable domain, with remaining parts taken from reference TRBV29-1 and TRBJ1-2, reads SAVISQKPSRDICQRGTSLTIQCQVDSQVTMMFWYRQQPGQSLTLIATANQGSEATYESGFVIDKFPISRPNLTFSTLTVSNMSPEDSSIYLCSVKAGSNSANTFGSGTRLTVV.

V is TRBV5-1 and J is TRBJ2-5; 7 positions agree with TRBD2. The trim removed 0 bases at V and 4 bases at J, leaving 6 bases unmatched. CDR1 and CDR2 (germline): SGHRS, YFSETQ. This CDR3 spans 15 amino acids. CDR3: CASSLAGGYRETQYF. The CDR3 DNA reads TGCGCCAGCAGCTTGGCCGGGGGGTACCGAGAGACCCAGTACTTC. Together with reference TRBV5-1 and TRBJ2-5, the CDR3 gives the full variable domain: KAGVTQTPRYLIKTRGQQVTLSCSPISGHRSVSWYQQTPGQGLQFLFEYFSETQRNKGNFPGRFSGRQFSNSRSEMNVSTLELGDSALYLCASSLAGGYRETQYFGPGTRLLVL.

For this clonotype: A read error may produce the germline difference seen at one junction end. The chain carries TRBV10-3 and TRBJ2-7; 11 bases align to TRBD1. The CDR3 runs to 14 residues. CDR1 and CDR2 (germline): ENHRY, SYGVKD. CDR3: CAISPGQGVYEQYF. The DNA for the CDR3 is TGTGCTATCAGTCCGGGACAGGGGGTATACGAGCAGTACTTC.

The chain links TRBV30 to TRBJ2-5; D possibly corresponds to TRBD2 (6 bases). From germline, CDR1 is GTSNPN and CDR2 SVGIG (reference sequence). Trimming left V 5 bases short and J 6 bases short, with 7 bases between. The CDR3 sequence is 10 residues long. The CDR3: CAWGGKTQYF. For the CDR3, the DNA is TGTGCCTGGGGGGGGAAGACCCAGTACTTC.

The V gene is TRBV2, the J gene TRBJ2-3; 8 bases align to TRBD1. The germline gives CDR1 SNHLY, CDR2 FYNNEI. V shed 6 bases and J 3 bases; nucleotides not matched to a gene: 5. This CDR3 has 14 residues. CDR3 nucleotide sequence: TGTGCCAGCAGCTCACAGGGGGTAACAGATACGCAGTATTTT. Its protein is CASSSQGVTDTQYF.

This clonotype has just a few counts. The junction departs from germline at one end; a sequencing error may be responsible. The CDR3 reads CASRKATSGPYGQYF. The CDR3 region has the DNA TGTGCCAGCAGAAAAGCCACTAGCGGACCCTACGGGCAGTACTTC. This chain links TRBV7-2 with TRBJ2-7; TRBD2 matches at 8 bases. Germline-derived CDR1 and CDR2 are SGHTA and FQGNSA. This CDR3 is 15 amino acids long.

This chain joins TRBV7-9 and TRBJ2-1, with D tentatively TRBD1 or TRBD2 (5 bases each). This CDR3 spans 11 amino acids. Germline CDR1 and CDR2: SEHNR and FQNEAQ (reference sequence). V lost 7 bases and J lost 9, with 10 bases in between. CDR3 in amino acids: CASNPGTEQFF. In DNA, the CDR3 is TGTGCCAGCAATCCAGGGACTGAGCAGTTCTTC.

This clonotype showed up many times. CDR3 in DNA: TGTGCCAGCAGTCTGACAGGGTTGGGCCCCTACGAGCAGTACTTC. Translation gives CASSLTGLGPYEQYF. V gene TRBV27 combines with J gene TRBJ2-7, with 7 bases aligning to TRBD1. J was trimmed by 2 bases and V by 5 bases; bases with no gene match: 9. This CDR3 has 15 residues. Germline V gene lookup returns CDR1 MNHEY and CDR2 SMNVEV (reference sequence).

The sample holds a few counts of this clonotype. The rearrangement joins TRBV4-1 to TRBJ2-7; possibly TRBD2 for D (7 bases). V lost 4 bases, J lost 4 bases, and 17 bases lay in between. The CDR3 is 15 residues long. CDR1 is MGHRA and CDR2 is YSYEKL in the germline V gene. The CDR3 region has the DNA TGCGCCAGCAGCCCGAGGATCGGGGGGCGATACGAGCAGTACTTC. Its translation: CASSPRIGGRYEQYF.

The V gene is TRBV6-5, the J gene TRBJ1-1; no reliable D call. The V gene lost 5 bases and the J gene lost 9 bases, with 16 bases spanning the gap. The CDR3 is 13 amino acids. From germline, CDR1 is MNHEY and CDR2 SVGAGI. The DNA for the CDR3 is TGTGCCAGCAGTCCCCCGACGAGGACCAAAGCTTTCTTT. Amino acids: CASSPPTRTKAFF.

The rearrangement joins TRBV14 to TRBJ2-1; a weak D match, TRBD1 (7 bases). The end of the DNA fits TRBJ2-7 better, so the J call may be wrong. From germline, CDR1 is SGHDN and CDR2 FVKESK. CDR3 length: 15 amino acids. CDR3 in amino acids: CASSNRQGLYNEQYF. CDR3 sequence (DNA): TGTGCCAGCAGCAACCGACAGGGACTTTACAATGAGCAGTACTTC.